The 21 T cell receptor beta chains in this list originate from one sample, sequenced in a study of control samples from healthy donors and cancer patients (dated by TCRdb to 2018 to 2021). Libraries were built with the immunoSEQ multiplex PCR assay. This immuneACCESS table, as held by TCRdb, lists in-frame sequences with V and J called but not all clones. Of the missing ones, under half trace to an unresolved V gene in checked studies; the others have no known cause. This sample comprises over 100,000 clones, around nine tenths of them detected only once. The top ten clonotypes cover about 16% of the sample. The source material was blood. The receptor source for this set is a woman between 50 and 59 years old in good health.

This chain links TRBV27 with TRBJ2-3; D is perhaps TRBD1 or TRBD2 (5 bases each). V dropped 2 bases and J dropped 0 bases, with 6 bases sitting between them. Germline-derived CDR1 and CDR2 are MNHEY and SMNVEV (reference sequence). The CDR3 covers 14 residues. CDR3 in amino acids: CASSLGGSTDTQYF. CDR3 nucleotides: TGTGCCAGCAGTTTAGGGGGTAGCACAGATACGCAGTATTTT.

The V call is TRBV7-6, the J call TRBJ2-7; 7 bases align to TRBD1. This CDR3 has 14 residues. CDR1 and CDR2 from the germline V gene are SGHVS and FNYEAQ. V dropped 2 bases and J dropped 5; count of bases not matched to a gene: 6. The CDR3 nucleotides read TGTGCCAGCAGCTTAAACTTGCAGGGGGACGAGCAGTACTTC. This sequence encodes CASSLNLQGDEQYF.

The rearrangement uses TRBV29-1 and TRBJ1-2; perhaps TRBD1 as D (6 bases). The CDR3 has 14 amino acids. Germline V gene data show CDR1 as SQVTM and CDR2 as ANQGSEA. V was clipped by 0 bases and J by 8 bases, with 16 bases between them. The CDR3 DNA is TGCAGCGTTGAAGATCTTCGAGGGGGGGTAGGCTACACCTTC. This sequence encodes CSVEDLRGGVGYTF.

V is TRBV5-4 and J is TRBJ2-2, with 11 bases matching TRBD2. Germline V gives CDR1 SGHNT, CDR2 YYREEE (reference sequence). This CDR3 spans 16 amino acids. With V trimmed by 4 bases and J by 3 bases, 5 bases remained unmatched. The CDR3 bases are TGTGCCAGCAGCCCGGGACTAGCGGTCGACACCGGGGAGCTGTTTTTT. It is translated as CASSPGLAVDTGELFF.

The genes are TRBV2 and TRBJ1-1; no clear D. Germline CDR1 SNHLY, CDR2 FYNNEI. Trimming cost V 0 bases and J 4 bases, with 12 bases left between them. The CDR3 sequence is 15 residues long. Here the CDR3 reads CASSEATGSLTEAFF. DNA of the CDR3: TGTGCCAGCAGTGAAGCAACCGGGTCCCTCACTGAAGCTTTCTTT.

The CDR3 region is CASSRDMNTEAFF. The CDR3 region has the DNA TGTGCCAGCAGCAGAGACATGAACACTGAAGCTTTCTTT. The J gene is TRBJ1-1, the V gene TRBV7-9, with D unclear. Germline V CDR1 and CDR2: SEHNR, FQNEAQ (reference sequence). Deletions cut 5 bases from V and 0 bases from J, with 7 bases between. This CDR3 is 13 amino acids long.

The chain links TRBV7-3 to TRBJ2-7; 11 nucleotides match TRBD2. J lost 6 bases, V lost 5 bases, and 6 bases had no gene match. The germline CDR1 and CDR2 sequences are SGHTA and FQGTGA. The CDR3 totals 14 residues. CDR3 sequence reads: CASSPTSGTLEQYF. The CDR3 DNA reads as TGTGCCAGCAGCCCGACTAGCGGGACGCTCGAGCAGTACTTC.

CDR3 DNA: TGCGCCAGCAGCCAAGGCCCCGCGGGCTTTTACTCCTACAATGAGCAGTTCTTC. This translates into CASSQGPAGFYSYNEQFF. The chain combines TRBV4-1 with TRBJ2-1; weak D call: TRBD2 (5 bases). Trimming stripped 1 base from V and 0 bases from J, with 16 bases between. The V gene's germline CDR1 is MGHRA and CDR2 YSYEKL. The CDR3 totals 18 residues.

This CDR3 reads CASSSPSFSGTNTGELFF. The CDR3 bases are TGTGCCAGCAGTTCCCCCTCCTTTAGCGGGACGAACACCGGGGAGCTGTTTTTT. This chain uses TRBV27 with TRBJ2-2, with 8 bases lining up with TRBD2. Germline V gene data show CDR1 as MNHEY and CDR2 as SMNVEV (reference sequence). V shed 4 bases, J shed 0 bases, and the junction held 10 bases outside the gene matches. CDR3 size: 18 residues.

DNA of the CDR3: TGTGCTAGTGGTTTGGGCACAGCGCGGGAGACCCAGTACTTC. Residues: CASGLGTARETQYF. The chain has TRBV12-5 and TRBJ2-5; D is ambiguous. This CDR3 has 14 residues. Deletions cut 1 base from V and 5 bases from J, with 11 bases between. CDR1 is LGHNT, CDR2 FRNRAP, per germline. Variable domain in full (rest from reference TRBV12-5 and TRBJ2-5): DARVTQTPRHKVTEMGQEVTMRCQPILGHNTVFWYRQTMMQGLELLAYFRNRAPLDDSGMPKDRFSAEMPDATLATLKIQPSEPRDSAVYFCASGLGTARETQYFGPGTRLLVL.

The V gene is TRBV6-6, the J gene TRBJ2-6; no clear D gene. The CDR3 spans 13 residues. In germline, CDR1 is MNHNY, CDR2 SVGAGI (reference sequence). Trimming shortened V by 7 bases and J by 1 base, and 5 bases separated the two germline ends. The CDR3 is CASTISGANVLTF. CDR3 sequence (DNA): TGTGCCAGCACCATTTCTGGGGCCAACGTCCTGACTTTC.

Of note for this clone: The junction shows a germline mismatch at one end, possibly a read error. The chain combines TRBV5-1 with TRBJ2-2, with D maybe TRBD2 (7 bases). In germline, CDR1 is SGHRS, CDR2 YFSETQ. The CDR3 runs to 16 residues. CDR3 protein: CASSFENPHPYRGAVF. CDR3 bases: TGCGCCAGCAGCTTTGAGAATCCCCACCCCTACCGGGGGGCTGTTTTT.

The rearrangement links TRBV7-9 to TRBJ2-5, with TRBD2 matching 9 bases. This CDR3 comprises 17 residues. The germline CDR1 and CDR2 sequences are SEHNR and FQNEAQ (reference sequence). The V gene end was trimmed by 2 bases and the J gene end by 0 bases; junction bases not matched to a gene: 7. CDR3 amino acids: CASSLTERGVYQETQYF. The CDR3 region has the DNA TGTGCCAGCAGCTTAACGGAGCGGGGGGTATACCAAGAGACCCAGTACTTC.

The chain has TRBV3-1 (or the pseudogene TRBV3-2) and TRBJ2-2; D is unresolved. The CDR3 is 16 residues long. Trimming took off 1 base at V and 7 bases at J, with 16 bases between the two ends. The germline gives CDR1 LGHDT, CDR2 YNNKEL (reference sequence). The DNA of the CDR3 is TGTGCCAGCAGCCAAGGCGGTCTGGTGGTGGGCGGGGAGCTGTTTTTT. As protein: CASSQGGLVVGGELFF.

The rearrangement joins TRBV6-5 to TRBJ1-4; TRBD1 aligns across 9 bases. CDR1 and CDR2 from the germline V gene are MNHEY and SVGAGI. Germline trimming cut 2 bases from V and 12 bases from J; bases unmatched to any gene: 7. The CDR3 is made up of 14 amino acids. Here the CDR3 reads CASSYRRRDRELFF. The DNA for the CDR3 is TGTGCCAGCAGTTACCGCCGCCGGGACAGGGAACTGTTTTTT.

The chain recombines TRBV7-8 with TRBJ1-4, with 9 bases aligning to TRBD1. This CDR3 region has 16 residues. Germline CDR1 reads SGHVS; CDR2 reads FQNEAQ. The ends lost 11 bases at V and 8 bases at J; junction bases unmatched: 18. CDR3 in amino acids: CASKTGTGRLREKLFF. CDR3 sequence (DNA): TGTGCCTCTAAGACCGGGACAGGGCGTTTAAGGGAAAAACTGTTTTTT.

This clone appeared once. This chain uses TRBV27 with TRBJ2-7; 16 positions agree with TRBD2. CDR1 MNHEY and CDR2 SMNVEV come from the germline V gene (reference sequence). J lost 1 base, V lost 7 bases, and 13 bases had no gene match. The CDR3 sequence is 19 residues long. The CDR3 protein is CASTKGTSGGAGFSYEQYF. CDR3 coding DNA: TGTGCCAGCACGAAGGGGACTAGCGGGGGGGCCGGATTTTCCTACGAGCAGTACTTC.

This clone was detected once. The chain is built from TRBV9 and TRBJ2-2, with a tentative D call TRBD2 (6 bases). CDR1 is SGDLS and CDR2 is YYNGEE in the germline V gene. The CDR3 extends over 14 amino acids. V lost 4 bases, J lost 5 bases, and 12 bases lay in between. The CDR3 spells CASSWDSLTGELFF. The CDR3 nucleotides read TGTGCCAGCAGCTGGGACTCCTTAACCGGGGAGCTGTTTTTT.

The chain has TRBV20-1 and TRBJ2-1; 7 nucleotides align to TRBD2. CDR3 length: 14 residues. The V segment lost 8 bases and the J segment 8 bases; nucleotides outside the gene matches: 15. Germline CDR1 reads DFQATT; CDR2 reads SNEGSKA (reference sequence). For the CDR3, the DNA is TGCAGTACCAGTGGGCTAGCGGTTTCGGATGAGCAGTTCTTC. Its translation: CSTSGLAVSDEQFF.

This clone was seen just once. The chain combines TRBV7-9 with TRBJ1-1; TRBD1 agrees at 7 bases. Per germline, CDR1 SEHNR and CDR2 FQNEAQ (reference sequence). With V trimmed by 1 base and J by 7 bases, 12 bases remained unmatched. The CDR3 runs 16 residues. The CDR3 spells CASSLGGPGQTNEAFF. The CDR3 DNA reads TGTGCCAGCAGCTTAGGAGGTCCGGGACAGACAAATGAAGCTTTCTTT.

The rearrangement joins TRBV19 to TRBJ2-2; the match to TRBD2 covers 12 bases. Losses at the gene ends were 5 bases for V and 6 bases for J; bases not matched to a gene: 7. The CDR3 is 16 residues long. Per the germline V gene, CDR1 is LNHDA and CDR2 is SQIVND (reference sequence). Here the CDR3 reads CASSHWASGRAGELFF. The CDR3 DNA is TGTGCCAGTAGTCATTGGGCTAGCGGGAGGGCCGGGGAGCTGTTTTTT. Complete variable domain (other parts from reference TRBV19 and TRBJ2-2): DGGITQSPKYLFRKEGQNVTLSCEQNLNHDAMYWYRQDPGQGLRLIYYSQIVNDFQKGDIAEGYSVSREKKESFPLTVTSAQKNPTAFYLCASSHWASGRAGELFFGEGSRLTVL.